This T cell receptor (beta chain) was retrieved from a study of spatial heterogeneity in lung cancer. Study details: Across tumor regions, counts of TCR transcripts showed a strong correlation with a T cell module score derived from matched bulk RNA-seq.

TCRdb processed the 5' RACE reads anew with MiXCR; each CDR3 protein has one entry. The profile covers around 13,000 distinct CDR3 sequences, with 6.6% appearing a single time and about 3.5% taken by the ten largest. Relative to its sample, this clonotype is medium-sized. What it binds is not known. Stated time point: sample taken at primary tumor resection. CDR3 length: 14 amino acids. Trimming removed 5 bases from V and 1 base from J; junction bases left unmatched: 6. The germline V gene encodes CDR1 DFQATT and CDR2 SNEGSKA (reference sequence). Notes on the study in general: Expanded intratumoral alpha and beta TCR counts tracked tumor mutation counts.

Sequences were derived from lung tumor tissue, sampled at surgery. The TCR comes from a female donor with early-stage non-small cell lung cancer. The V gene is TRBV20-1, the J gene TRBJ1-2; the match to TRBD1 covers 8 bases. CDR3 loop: CSASGQGLNYGYTF. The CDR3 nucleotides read TGCAGTGCTTCCGGACAGGGCCTTAACTATGGCTACACCTTC.